The next 24 T cell receptor beta chains were all read from a single sample in a study of blood T cells in healthy people across ages. Sample-barcoded 5' priming and a J-beta primer mix drove a second PCR of roughly 6 to 12 cycles. TCRdb itself ran the 5' RACE reads through MiXCR, one entry per CDR3 protein. The repertoire holds some 1.4 million distinct CDR3 sequences, with roughly 40% as singletons. The sequenced sample was blood. All receptors come from a young woman in good health.

The chain uses TRBV12-5 and TRBJ2-1; D is unclear. V was pared by 0 bases and J by 9 bases, with 18 bases between. The CDR3 is 16 residues long. CDR1 LGHNT and CDR2 FRNRAP come from the germline V gene. The CDR3 DNA sequence: TGTGCTAGTGGTTTGGTGGTAGCTCCCGAAGCAGGTGAGCAGTTCTTC. It yields the protein CASGLVVAPEAGEQFF.

The V gene is TRBV11-2, the J gene TRBJ2-3, with 7 bases lining up with TRBD1. The CDR3 sequence is 16 residues long. With 0 bases clipped from V and 3 bases from J, the junction kept 6 bases outside the gene matches. Looked up from germline, CDR1 is SGHAT and CDR2 is FQNNGV. The CDR3 DNA follows: TGTGCCAGCAGCTTAGAGCCAACAGGGGAAACAGATACGCAGTATTTT. Its translation: CASSLEPTGETDTQYF.

The CDR3: CASSGRTGMGEQYF. DNA of the CDR3: TGCGCCAGCAGTGGGAGGACAGGCATGGGAGAGCAGTACTTC. The chain recombines TRBV10-1 with TRBJ2-5, with TRBD1 identical over 7 bases. CDR3 length: 14 residues. Germline lookup yields CDR1 WNHNN and CDR2 SYGVQD (reference sequence). J gave up 11 bases and V 4 bases, and 13 bases lay outside the gene matches.

Comments on this clonotype: At one boundary the junction diverges from the germline segment, which might be a read error. CDR3 coding DNA: TGCAGTGCTGGAGATCCCAGGGAGGTCTATGGCTACACCTTC. As protein: CSAGDPREVYGYTF. V gene TRBV20-1 combines with J gene TRBJ1-2, with TRBD1 as a possible D gene (5 bases). The CDR3 runs 14 residues. Germline V lookup: CDR1 DFQATT, CDR2 SNEGSKA (reference sequence).

There are a few counts of this clonotype. One end of the junction does not line up with germline, which may come from a read error. The V and J genes are TRBV6-6 and TRBJ1-4; D gene uncertain. The V gene's germline CDR1 is MNHNY and CDR2 SVGAGI (reference sequence). This CDR3 has 12 residues. The CDR3 DNA follows: TGTGCCAGCGGGCAGAGTAATGAAGAACTGTTTTTT. It is translated as CASGQSNEELFF.

J is TRBJ1-1 and V is TRBV7-9; possible D gene TRBD1, 5 bases. CDR3 length equals 14 residues. Trimming took 1 base from V and 5 from J, leaving 11 bases between them. Germline CDR1 is SEHNR and CDR2 is FQNEAQ (reference sequence). The CDR3 protein is CASSLVMGGTEAFF. The CDR3 DNA sequence: TGTGCCAGCAGCTTAGTAATGGGGGGGACTGAAGCTTTCTTT.

The chain has TRBV20-1 and TRBJ2-5, with 7 bases aligning to TRBD2. J gave up 1 base and V 6 bases, and 8 bases lay outside the gene matches. CDR3 size: 14 residues. Germline CDR1 and CDR2: DFQATT and SNEGSKA (reference sequence). CDR3 sequence (DNA): TGCAGTGCCGGATCAGCGGGGTCCCAAGAGACCCAGTACTTC. It codes for CSAGSAGSQETQYF.

This clonotype was seen a handful of times. The chain uses TRBV29-1 and TRBJ2-3, with D perhaps matching TRBD1 or TRBD2 (7 bases each). V was shortened by 1 base and J by 3 bases, with 26 bases between the two germline ends. The CDR3 totals 19 residues. In germline, CDR1 is SQVTM, CDR2 ANQGSEA. In DNA form, the CDR3 reads TGCAGCGTTGAAGTAGGGGGCGGGGGCCAGATATCAAGGACAGATACGCAGTATTTT. This translates into CSVEVGGGGQISRTDTQYF.

The V and J genes are TRBV20-1 and TRBJ1-2; 10 bases match TRBD1. This CDR3 spans 13 amino acids. Germline assignment: CDR1 DFQATT and CDR2 SNEGSKA (reference sequence). With V trimmed by 7 bases and J by 8 bases, 10 bases remained unmatched. CDR3 sequence (DNA): TGCAGTGTCCCGGGACAGGGGTCTGAAGGCTACACCTTC. Amino acids: CSVPGQGSEGYTF.

V and J are TRBV19 and TRBJ2-3; D may correspond to TRBD1 or TRBD2 (5 bases each). V dropped 7 bases and J dropped 3 bases, with 20 bases sitting between them. The CDR3 consists of 16 residues. Germline CDR1 and CDR2: LNHDA and SQIVND (reference sequence). The CDR3: CASNTYGSGTTDTQYF. The CDR3 DNA sequence: TGTGCCAGTAATACCTACGGGTCAGGGACGACAGATACGCAGTATTTT.

As regards this clonotype: This may be a read error, as it is one base from a much larger clone. The chain couples TRBV5-6 to TRBJ2-5, with D unresolved. Matching the DNA end better, TRBJ2-1 makes the J call doubtful. The CDR3 runs to 14 residues. CDR1 and CDR2 (germline): SGHDT, YYEEEE. CDR3 region: CASRSLWSQETQFF. As DNA, the CDR3 is TGTGCCAGCAGAAGTCTCTGGAGCCAAGAGACCCAGTTCTTC.

This clonotype was recorded many times. This chain connects TRBV7-7 to TRBJ2-7, with D hard to call. V lost 5 bases to trimming and J lost 7 bases, with 15 bases between them. Germline V gene sequence: CDR1 SSHAT, CDR2 FNYEAQ (reference sequence). The CDR3 sequence is 13 residues long. This chain's CDR3 is CASSLSSTREQYF. CDR3 in DNA: TGTGCCAGCAGCCTATCCAGTACAAGGGAGCAGTACTTC.

The chain links TRBV6-1 to TRBJ2-2; D remains unclear. V was clipped by 4 bases and J by 8 bases, with 8 bases between them. From germline, CDR1 is MNHNS and CDR2 SASEGT. The CDR3 is made up of 12 amino acids. The CDR3 spells CASSGPMGELFF. Here the CDR3 DNA reads TGTGCCAGCAGTGGTCCTATGGGGGAGCTGTTTTTT.

The count of this clonotype is one. The rearrangement joins TRBV11-2 to TRBJ2-5; 8 bases map to TRBD2. The CDR3 is 16 residues long. After removal of 8 bases from V and 5 bases from J, the junction contained 16 bases not matched to a gene. Germline V gene sequence: CDR1 SGHAT, CDR2 FQNNGV. CDR3 sequence (DNA): TGTGCCAGCCGTGGATGGGACCGGGGGGGTGTGGAGACCCAGTACTTC. Encoded protein: CASRGWDRGGVETQYF.

This clonotype occurred a few times. This chain uses TRBV28 with TRBJ1-2; unclear D gene. Trimming cost V 7 bases and J 6 bases, with 15 bases left between them. The germline gives CDR1 MDHEN, CDR2 SYDVKM. The CDR3 loop spans 13 amino acids. Here the CDR3 DNA reads TGTGCCAGCACCCCTCCCCGGGTCCATGGCTACACCTTC. Protein sequence: CASTPPRVHGYTF.

This clonotype came up once. The chain carries TRBV9 and TRBJ2-2; 13 bases match TRBD2. CDR1 and CDR2 (germline): SGDLS, YYNGEE. J lost 10 bases, V lost 2 bases, and 5 bases had no gene match. The CDR3 spans 15 residues. The DNA of the CDR3 is TGTGCCAGCAGCGTTGGGACTAGCGGGGCGACGGAGCTGTTTTTT. Translated, it gives CASSVGTSGATELFF. Full variable domain (rest looked up from reference TRBV9 and TRBJ2-2): DSGVTQTPKHLITATGQRVTLRCSPRSGDLSVYWYQQSLDQGLQFLIQYYNGEERAKGNILERFSAQQFPDLHSELNLSSLELGDSALYFCASSVGTSGATELFFGEGSRLTVL.

The chain recombines TRBV24-1 with TRBJ2-1; 14 nucleotides agree with TRBD2. This CDR3 is built from 17 residues. V trimming: 6 bases; J trimming: 7 bases; junction bases outside the gene matches: 10. CDR1 KGHDR and CDR2 SFDVKD come from the germline V gene. The CDR3 here is CATSPGTSGSVLNEQFF. The CDR3 DNA is TGTGCCACCAGTCCTGGGACTAGCGGGAGTGTCTTAAATGAGCAGTTCTTC.

This clonotype occurred a few times. The rearrangement joins TRBV10-3 to TRBJ1-1; the D gene is possibly TRBD1 (6 bases). The germline V and J ends were trimmed by 3 bases and 5 bases, with 13 bases remaining between them. The CDR3 is 14 amino acids. CDR1 and CDR2 from the germline V gene are ENHRY and SYGVKD. The CDR3: CAISEPGDGTEAFF. As DNA, the CDR3 is TGTGCCATCAGTGAACCAGGGGACGGAACTGAAGCTTTCTTT.

V is TRBV6-1 and J is TRBJ2-7; TRBD1 is a possible D gene (5 bases). The CDR3 contains 16 residues. V shed 3 bases and J shed 3 bases, with 18 bases lying between them. Germline V gene lookup returns CDR1 MNHNS and CDR2 SASEGT. The CDR3 reads CASSEPDFGRVYEQYF. As DNA, the CDR3 is TGTGCCAGCAGTGAGCCAGACTTTGGCAGGGTCTACGAGCAGTACTTC.

This chain uses TRBV5-1 with TRBJ2-7, with D uncertain. Matching the DNA end better, TRBJ2-5 makes the J call doubtful. This CDR3 has 16 residues. In germline, CDR1 is SGHRS, CDR2 YFSETQ. CDR3 residues: CASSLVPVLGKETQYF. For the CDR3, the DNA is TGCGCCAGCAGCTTGGTTCCAGTCTTGGGAAAAGAGACCCAGTACTTC.

V gene TRBV20-1 combines with J gene TRBJ2-7, with TRBD2 matching over 8 bases. The CDR3 spans 15 residues. Losses at the gene ends were 6 bases for V and 7 bases for J; bases not matched to a gene: 17. The V gene's germline CDR1 is DFQATT and CDR2 SNEGSKA (reference sequence). CDR3 bases: TGCAGTGCCCTTAAGGTGGCGGGAGGTTACAATGAGCAGTACTTC. This codes for CSALKVAGGYNEQYF.

This chain joins TRBV5-1 and TRBJ2-5; 9 positions match TRBD2. The CDR3 is 17 residues long. In germline, CDR1 is SGHRS, CDR2 YFSETQ. J lost 11 bases, V lost 1 base, and 18 bases had no gene match. The CDR3, as DNA: TGCGCCAGCAGCTTGACGGCCAAAAGGGCGGGAGGGAATGAGCAGTACTTC. Translated, it gives CASSLTAKRAGGNEQYF.

This chain connects TRBV5-1 to TRBJ1-1, with unresolved D. Trimming pared 5 bases from V and 2 bases from J, leaving 13 bases between. The CDR3 has 14 amino acids. From germline, CDR1 is SGHRS and CDR2 YFSETQ. CDR3 in amino acids: CASRQMDLNTEAFF. The CDR3, as DNA: TGCGCCAGCAGACAAATGGACCTAAACACTGAAGCTTTCTTT.

The CDR3, as DNA: TGTGCCAGCAGTGACGAATTAGTCTACTACAATGAGCAGTTCTTC. This sequence encodes CASSDELVYYNEQFF. The V gene is TRBV2, the J gene TRBJ2-1, with D uncertain. Deletions cut 3 bases from V and 3 bases from J, with 12 bases between. The germline CDR1 and CDR2 sequences are SNHLY and FYNNEI. The CDR3 spans 15 residues.